These 10 T cell receptor beta chains were all obtained from the same sample, sequenced in a study of T cell repertoires in cytomegalovirus infection. One entry per CDR3 protein results from TCRdb running MiXCR on the reads. This sample has roughly 120,000 distinct CDR3 sequences, with around 32% found just once. Their recognized antigens are unknown. Material: CD8+ T cells from cultured PBMCs, obtained from culture after CMV antigen stimulation. These receptors were collected from a human donor in good health (CMV status not recorded). Some clones in this sample may be carry-over from other donors' samples.

This clonotype was seen repeatedly, ten times or more. This rearrangement joins TRBV6-1 to TRBJ1-5, with a possible D match to TRBD1 (6 bases). The CDR3 contains 15 residues. In germline, CDR1 is MNHNS, CDR2 SASEGT. The V end lost 6 bases, the J end lost 1 base, and 13 bases lay between the germline ends. The CDR3 DNA sequence: TGTGCCAGCAGCCCCGAGGGGGGGAGCAATCAGCCCCAGCATTTT. This encodes CASSPEGGSNQPQHF.

The genes are TRBV24-1 and TRBJ2-1; weak D call: TRBD1 (6 bases). In germline, CDR1 is KGHDR, CDR2 SFDVKD. The CDR3 runs 15 residues. V gave up 3 bases and J gave up 1 base, with 9 bases separating them. CDR3 DNA: TGTGCCACCAGTGATAAGGGGGTTTCCTACAATGAGCAGTTCTTC. Protein product: CATSDKGVSYNEQFF.

Worth noting for this clonotype: The junction does not match germline at one end; this may be a read error. The V call is TRBV6-5, the J call TRBJ1-6; 10 positions agree with TRBD1. Germline V gene lookup returns CDR1 MNHEY and CDR2 SVGAGI. CDR3 length equals 15 residues. The CDR3 DNA reads TGTGCCAGCAGAATTTCGGGACAGGGGAATTCACCCCCCCACTTT. Translating gives CASRISGQGNSPPHF.

The rearrangement uses TRBV12-3 or TRBV12-4 and TRBJ1-1, with 10 bases fitting TRBD1. Trimming took 5 bases from V and 3 from J; bases not matched to a gene: 3. The CDR3 covers 14 residues. The DNA of the CDR3 is TGTGCCAGCAGTCCGGGACAGGGGTACACTGAAGCTTTCTTT. This translates into CASSPGQGYTEAFF.

This rearrangement joins TRBV13 to TRBJ1-4; TRBD1 matches 9 bases. Trimming took 5 bases from V and 5 from J; bases not matched to a gene: 6. The CDR3 has 15 residues. In germline, CDR1 is PRHDT, CDR2 FYEKMQ (reference sequence). The CDR3: CASSPNTGGNEKLFF. CDR3 coding DNA: TGTGCCAGCAGCCCAAATACAGGGGGCAATGAAAAACTGTTTTTT.

This clonotype has ten or more counts. This chain links TRBV7-2 with TRBJ1-6, with D possibly matching TRBD1 (5 bases). The ends were cut back, 2 bases at V and 10 bases at J, with 12 bases in the middle. Germline V lookup: CDR1 SGHTA, CDR2 FQGNSA. The CDR3 sequence is 14 residues long. The DNA of the CDR3 is TGTGCCAGCAGCTTAAGGCAGGGTTGGTCACCCCTCCACTTT. Its protein is CASSLRQGWSPLHF.

At least ten counts were recorded for this clonotype. The V call is TRBV7-6, the J call TRBJ2-5, with D perhaps being TRBD1 or TRBD2 (5 bases each). The CDR3 is 14 residues long. Germline-derived CDR1 and CDR2 are SGHVS and FNYEAQ. Deletions cut 5 bases from V and 2 bases from J, with 12 bases between. CDR3 sequence (DNA): TGTGCCAGCAGCCAAGATGGGGGACAAGAGACCCAGTACTTC. This codes for CASSQDGGQETQYF.

There are many counts of this clonotype. V usage is TRBV6-2 or TRBV6-3 and J usage is TRBJ2-1; 9 bases match TRBD1. J was trimmed by 5 bases and V by 4 bases; bases with no gene match: 9. The CDR3 is 16 residues long. Germline CDR1 is MNHEY and CDR2 is SVGEGT. The CDR3 spells CASSSASGQGNNEQFF. The DNA for the CDR3 is TGTGCCAGCAGTTCGGCCTCGGGACAGGGCAACAATGAGCAGTTCTTC.

The chain joins TRBV7-8 to TRBJ1-5; 8 bases fit TRBD1. Germline V gene lookup returns CDR1 SGHVS and CDR2 FQNEAQ. CDR3 length: 18 amino acids. J lost 5 bases, V lost 3 bases, and 15 bases had no gene match. The CDR3 region is CASSFSSAGQGAHQPQHF. CDR3 nucleotides: TGTGCCAGCAGCTTTTCTTCAGCCGGACAGGGAGCTCATCAGCCCCAGCATTTT.

A note on this clonotype: At one end the junction does not follow the germline gene, possibly because of a read error. The chain has TRBV7-2 and TRBJ2-1; D gene unclear. The CDR3 totals 13 residues. Germline V gene sequence: CDR1 SGHTA, CDR2 FQGNSA. The CDR3 region is CASSLDAYNEQSF. The CDR3 DNA follows: TGTGCCAGCAGCTTAGACGCCTACAATGAGCAGTCCTTC.